This T cell receptor beta chain was sequenced for a study of identical twins. This clonotype was counted a few times. In germline, CDR1 is MNHEY, CDR2 SMNVEV (reference sequence). The V and J ends lost 5 bases and 6 bases respectively, with 23 bases between them. This CDR3 has 17 amino acids. Each CDR3 protein is one row after TCRdb ran MiXCR on the 5' RACE reads. The sample lists roughly 240,000 distinct CDR3 sequences, 5.5% to 8% seen once, with approximately 3.6% in the top ten. These data were likewise used in another study, on yellow fever vaccine responses in identical twins.

The TCR was taken from a woman under 30 in good health. V is TRBV27 and J is TRBJ2-1, with D uncertain. Sequenced sample: memory (CD45RO+) T cells sorted from blood. CDR3 nucleotides: TGTGCCAGCAGTCCCCTCCCGACTCATATCATCCTCAATGAGCAGTTCTTC. As protein: CASSPLPTHIILNEQFF.